The 25 T cell receptor beta chains below were found in one sample sequenced in a study of T cells after yellow fever vaccination. A single record per CDR3 protein comes from TCRdb applying MiXCR to the 5' RACE reads. The data hold 350,000 to 450,000 distinct CDR3 sequences, with over 15% observed a single time. The sample here was PBMCs, taken before the yellow fever booster vaccination. These TCRs come from a man aged 18-30 years who received the YFV17D yellow fever vaccine.

This clonotype was detected only a few times. The rearrangement joins TRBV28 to TRBJ1-6, with D possibly matching TRBD1 (6 bases). V was clipped by 6 bases and J by 9 bases, with 12 bases between them. The CDR3 runs 13 residues. From germline, CDR1 is MDHEN and CDR2 SYDVKM. The DNA of the CDR3 is TGTGCCAGCAGGGTAGCAGGGGTTTCACCCCTCCACTTT. This translates into CASRVAGVSPLHF.

In its sample, this clonotype was seen a few times. The rearrangement links TRBV20-1 to TRBJ2-2, with D unresolved. Germline values: CDR1 DFQATT, CDR2 SNEGSKA (reference sequence). CDR3 length: 13 residues. Trimming cost V 0 bases and J 5 bases, with 7 bases left between them. The CDR3 loop reads CSARDSPTGELFF. The CDR3 DNA reads TGCAGTGCTAGAGATTCACCGACCGGGGAGCTGTTTTTT.

The chain has TRBV19 and TRBJ2-3, with D tentatively TRBD1 or TRBD2 (5 bases each). The germline CDR1 and CDR2 sequences are LNHDA and SQIVND (reference sequence). CDR3 length: 15 amino acids. Trimming took off 1 base at V and 1 base at J, with 9 bases between the two ends. CDR3 loop: CASSIVGTGTDTQYF. In DNA, the CDR3 is TGTGCCAGTAGTATAGTCGGGACGGGCACAGATACGCAGTATTTT. The full variable domain, with the rest looked up from reference TRBV19 and TRBJ2-3, is DGGITQSPKYLFRKEGQNVTLSCEQNLNHDAMYWYRQDPGQGLRLIYYSQIVNDFQKGDIAEGYSVSREKKESFPLTVTSAQKNPTAFYLCASSIVGTGTDTQYFGPGTRLTVL.

In its sample, this clonotype was seen a few times. The genes are TRBV29-1 and TRBJ1-2; D is unresolved. Germline values: CDR1 SQVTM, CDR2 ANQGSEA. The CDR3 is made up of 11 amino acids. V shed 6 bases and J shed 1 base, with 6 bases lying between them. The CDR3 DNA follows: TGCAGCGTCGTGGATAACTATGGCTACACCTTC. Translated, it gives CSVVDNYGYTF.

The rearrangement joins TRBV5-4 to TRBJ2-3; no reliable D call. The CDR3 extends over 14 amino acids. The ends were cut back, 1 base at V and 4 bases at J, with 10 bases in the middle. CDR1 is SGHNT, CDR2 YYREEE, per germline (reference sequence). The CDR3 DNA is TGTGCCAGCAGCTTGCAAGCTAACGCAGATACGCAGTATTTT. This gives the protein CASSLQANADTQYF.

This clonotype has at least ten counts. The chain has TRBV15 and TRBJ2-1, with D tentatively TRBD2 (5 bases). The V gene's germline CDR1 is LNHNV and CDR2 YYDKDF (reference sequence). The CDR3 consists of 13 residues. The V and J ends lost 7 bases and 5 bases respectively, with 12 bases between them. The chain's CDR3 is CATTAEINNEQFF. DNA of the CDR3: TGTGCCACCACAGCGGAGATCAACAATGAGCAGTTCTTC.

This clonotype was detected only a few times. The V gene is TRBV5-1, the J gene TRBJ2-5; TRBD2 matches 15 bases. V gave up 4 bases and J gave up 4 bases; unmatched junction bases: 5. The germline gives CDR1 SGHRS, CDR2 YFSETQ. The CDR3 has 16 amino acids. The CDR3 nucleotides are TGCGCCAGCAGCCCGGGACTAGCGGGGGGTCCAGAGACCCAGTACTTC. Protein sequence: CASSPGLAGGPETQYF.

The V and J genes are TRBV6-1 and TRBJ1-4; D not certain. Germline CDR1 reads MNHNS; CDR2 reads SASEGT. Trimming removed 0 bases from V and 7 bases from J, with 12 bases in between. The CDR3 extends over 15 amino acids. CDR3 loop: CASSEARGWFEKLFF. The CDR3 DNA sequence: TGTGCCAGCAGTGAAGCTAGAGGGTGGTTTGAAAAACTGTTTTTT.

Of note for this clonotype: The junction differs from germline at one of its ends, possibly a read error. V usage is TRBV4-1 and J usage is TRBJ2-2, with D possibly being TRBD2 (7 bases). Germline V gene lookup returns CDR1 MGHRA and CDR2 YSYEKL. This CDR3 is built from 15 residues. CDR3 amino acids: CASTQRGAEAGELFF. CDR3 DNA: TGCGCCAGCACCCAACGGGGGGCCGAGGCCGGGGAGCTGTTTTTT.

V is TRBV4-1 and J is TRBJ1-2, with 8 nucleotides matching TRBD1. V gave up 4 bases and J gave up 0 bases; unmatched junction bases: 10. The V gene's germline CDR1 is MGHRA and CDR2 YSYEKL. There are 17 residues in the CDR3. This CDR3 is CASSPGQGGTSNYGYTF. In DNA, the CDR3 is TGCGCCAGCAGCCCCGGACAGGGTGGTACGTCTAACTATGGCTACACCTTC.

The chain has TRBV5-1 and TRBJ2-2, with no clear D. There are 15 residues in the CDR3. V shed 0 bases and J shed 0 bases, with 6 bases lying between them. CDR1 is SGHRS, CDR2 YFSETQ, per germline. The CDR3 bases are TGCGCCAGCAGCTTGGGGCAAACGAACACCGGGGAGCTGTTTTTT. Its protein is CASSLGQTNTGELFF. Full variable domain (outside the CDR3, taken from reference TRBV5-1 and TRBJ2-2): KAGVTQTPRYLIKTRGQQVTLSCSPISGHRSVSWYQQTPGQGLQFLFEYFSETQRNKGNFPGRFSGRQFSNSRSEMNVSTLELGDSALYLCASSLGQTNTGELFFGEGSRLTVL.

This clonotype was recorded a few times. The chain carries TRBV11-2 and TRBJ2-7; D gene ambiguous. The CDR3 covers 11 residues. The V gene's germline CDR1 is SGHAT and CDR2 FQNNGV. V dropped 1 base and J dropped 9 bases, with 7 bases sitting between them. The CDR3 is CASSLGLGQYF. CDR3 nucleotides: TGTGCCAGCAGCTTAGGTCTGGGGCAGTACTTC.

This rearrangement joins TRBV7-2 to TRBJ2-7; 10 positions match TRBD2. Germline loops: CDR1 SGHTA, CDR2 FQGNSA. This CDR3 contains 15 residues. V dropped 2 bases and J dropped 4; count of bases not matched to a gene: 5. CDR3 loop: CASSLLSGGAYEQYV. The CDR3 region has the DNA TGTGCCAGCAGCTTACTGAGCGGGGGGGCTTACGAGCAGTACGTC.

This clonotype was picked up a small number of times. The rearrangement uses TRBV5-5 and TRBJ2-1; possibly TRBD2 for D (6 bases). Trimming took 4 bases from V and 4 from J, leaving 15 bases between them. The CDR3 is made up of 15 amino acids. Per the germline V gene, CDR1 is SGHKS and CDR2 is YYEKEE (reference sequence). CDR3 in DNA: TGTGCCAGCAGCAACCAGCTGGCGGGGTACAATGAGCAGTTCTTC. Translated, it gives CASSNQLAGYNEQFF.

This clonotype was found many times. This chain's CDR3 is CASSQESSGGYNEQFF. As DNA, the CDR3 is TGCGCCAGCAGCCAAGAGAGTAGCGGGGGGTACAATGAGCAGTTCTTC. The rearrangement uses TRBV4-3 and TRBJ2-1; 10 bases agree with TRBD2. Germline lookup yields CDR1 LGHNA and CDR2 YSLEER. Trimming cost V 0 bases and J 4 bases; bases outside gene matches: 3. The CDR3 is made up of 16 amino acids.

This clonotype was counted a few times. The genes are TRBV12-3 or TRBV12-4 and TRBJ2-1; D is perhaps TRBD2 (5 bases). Trimming shortened V by 7 bases and J by 0 bases, and 16 bases separated the two germline ends. There are 16 residues in the CDR3. The CDR3 here is CASTEAGKSSYNEQFF. CDR3 sequence (DNA): TGTGCCAGCACCGAGGCCGGGAAGAGCTCCTACAATGAGCAGTTCTTC.

The V and J genes are TRBV27 and TRBJ2-2, with D perhaps matching TRBD1 or TRBD2 (6 bases each). Per germline, CDR1 MNHEY and CDR2 SMNVEV (reference sequence). V was pared by 0 bases and J by 4 bases, with 18 bases between. This CDR3 is 18 amino acids long. The CDR3 bases are TGTGCCAGCAGTTTATCGGTTAGGGGGTCAGCGGGCACCGGGGAGCTGTTTTTT. This sequence encodes CASSLSVRGSAGTGELFF.

The CDR3, as DNA: TGCGCGACCGACAGGGCCGCTGGAAACACCATATATTTT. The encoded protein is CATDRAAGNTIYF. The rearrangement joins TRBV20-1 to TRBJ1-3; 7 bases are shared with TRBD1. This CDR3 region has 13 residues. The V gene's germline CDR1 is DFQATT and CDR2 SNEGSKA (reference sequence).

This clonotype was observed at least ten times. At one end the junction does not follow the germline gene, possibly because of a read error. This chain joins TRBV7-2 and TRBJ2-5; 7 bases are shared with TRBD1. This CDR3 region has 11 residues. Germline CDR1 SGHTA, CDR2 FQGNSA. CDR3 protein: CASSWKDRPIF. The CDR3 bases are TGTGCCAGCAGCTGGAAGGACAGGCCCATCTTC.

This clonotype was detected only a few times. This chain links TRBV7-9 with TRBJ2-7, with D perhaps TRBD2 (6 bases). The CDR3 is 16 amino acids. CDR1 is SEHNR and CDR2 is FQNEAQ in the germline V gene (reference sequence). V was clipped by 4 bases and J by 3 bases, with 19 bases between them. The CDR3 bases are TGTGCCAGCAGCTCCCCCGCCGGGGGTGGGGACTACGAGCAGTACTTC. Amino acid sequence: CASSSPAGGGDYEQYF.

This clonotype was recorded many times. J is TRBJ1-2 and V is TRBV7-2; 8 nucleotides line up with TRBD1. With 8 bases clipped from V and 6 bases from J, the junction kept 11 bases outside the gene matches. The germline V gene has CDR1 SGHTA and CDR2 FQGNSA. The length of the CDR3 is 14 residues. The CDR3 here is CASRLPGQVNGYTF. Written as DNA, the CDR3 is TGTGCCAGCCGACTACCGGGACAGGTCAATGGCTACACCTTC.

V usage is TRBV2 and J usage is TRBJ2-3; D is undetermined. CDR3 size: 18 residues. CDR1 is SNHLY, CDR2 FYNNEI, per germline. V was clipped by 3 bases and J by 1 base, with 20 bases between them. CDR3: CASSDIAQLEPRTDTQYF. The CDR3 nucleotides read TGTGCCAGCAGTGATATAGCCCAGTTAGAACCCCGCACAGATACGCAGTATTTT.

This clonotype has a handful of counts. The chain links TRBV5-1 to TRBJ2-3, with D maybe TRBD1 (5 bases). CDR1 SGHRS and CDR2 YFSETQ come from the germline V gene. The length of the CDR3 is 14 residues. V shed 1 base and J shed 1 base, with 7 bases lying between them. The CDR3 sequence is CASSLFRGTDTQYF. For the CDR3, the DNA is TGCGCCAGCAGCTTGTTCAGGGGCACAGATACGCAGTATTTT.

The V call is TRBV27, the J call TRBJ1-1; TRBD1 matches 9 bases. The CDR3 is 16 residues long. Per the germline V gene, CDR1 is MNHEY and CDR2 is SMNVEV (reference sequence). V gave up 0 bases and J gave up 10 bases; unmatched junction bases: 12. The CDR3 loop reads CASSLSRDRVVRRAFF. In DNA form, the CDR3 reads TGTGCCAGCAGTTTATCGAGGGACAGGGTGGTAAGACGAGCTTTCTTT.

The chain uses TRBV27 and TRBJ2-5; the D is unclear. CDR1 and CDR2 from the germline V gene are MNHEY and SMNVEV (reference sequence). This CDR3 has 15 amino acids. V lost 3 bases to trimming and J lost 1 base, with 12 bases between them. The CDR3 DNA is TGTGCCAGCAGTTTGGCCGGTAGGCCCCAAGAGACCCAGTACTTC. It translates to CASSLAGRPQETQYF.